The sequence of this T cell receptor beta chain was determined in a study of glioma-infiltrating T cells. Study summary: Target coverage was about 4- to 10-fold for some 1 million blood T cells. Study-wide results and caveats: Tissue-blood divergence was below expectation in non-neoplastic patients, above in gliomas.

TCR alpha and beta CDR3 regions were amplified from RNA using iRepertoire nested multiplex PCR. One-step reverse transcription and amplification started from around 100-400 ng of tissue mRNA or PBMC total RNA. TCRdb reanalysed the multiplex PCR reads using MiXCR and keeps one entry per CDR3 protein. Of fewer than 500,000 distinct CDR3 sequences in the sample, approximately 42% were seen once. This clonotype was detected only once. No antigen is known for it. J lost 7 bases, V lost 5 bases, and 10 bases had no gene match. This CDR3 is built from 15 residues. In germline, CDR1 is DFQATT, CDR2 SNEGSKA (reference sequence).

The receptor's source is a human donor with low-grade glioma or glioblastoma, undergoing nonglioma brain surgery, or in good health (not recorded which). The V gene is TRBV20-1, the J gene TRBJ2-7; TRBD2 aligns across 14 bases. Material for sequencing was glioma tissue, nonneoplastic brain tissue, or PBMCs (not recorded which). The CDR3 reads CSAQRTSGRRDEQYF. In DNA form, the CDR3 reads TGCAGTGCTCAAAGGACTAGCGGGAGGAGGGATGAGCAGTACTTC.